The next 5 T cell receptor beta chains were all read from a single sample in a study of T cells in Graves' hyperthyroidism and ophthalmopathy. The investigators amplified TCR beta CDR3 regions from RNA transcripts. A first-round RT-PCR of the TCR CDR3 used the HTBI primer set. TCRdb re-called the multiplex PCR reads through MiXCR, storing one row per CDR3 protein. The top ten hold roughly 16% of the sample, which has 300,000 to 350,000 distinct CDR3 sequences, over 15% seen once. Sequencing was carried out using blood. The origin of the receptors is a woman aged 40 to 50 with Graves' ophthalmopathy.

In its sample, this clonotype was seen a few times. The CDR3 coding sequence is TGTGCCTGGAGCGCGGGACAGGGTGACACTGAAGCTTTCTTT. Its translation: CAWSAGQGDTEAFF. J is TRBJ1-1 and V is TRBV30; the match to TRBD1 covers 9 bases. V trimming: 3 bases; J trimming: 3 bases; junction bases outside the gene matches: 5. Per germline, CDR1 GTSNPN and CDR2 SVGIG (reference sequence). CDR3 length: 14 amino acids.

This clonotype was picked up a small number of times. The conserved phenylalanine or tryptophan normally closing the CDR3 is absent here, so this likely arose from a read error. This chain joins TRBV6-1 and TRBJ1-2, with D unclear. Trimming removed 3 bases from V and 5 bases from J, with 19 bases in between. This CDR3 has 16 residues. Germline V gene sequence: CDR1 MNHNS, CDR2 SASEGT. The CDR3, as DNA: TGTGCCAGCAGTGATCGGGGAACCCAAGGTTTTTATGGCTACACCCTC. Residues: CASSDRGTQGFYGYTL.

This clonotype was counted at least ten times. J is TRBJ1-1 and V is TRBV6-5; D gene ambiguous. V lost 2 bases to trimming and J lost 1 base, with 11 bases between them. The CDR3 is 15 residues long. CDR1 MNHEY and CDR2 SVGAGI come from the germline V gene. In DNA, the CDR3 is TGTGCCAGCAGTTACACGCCCCGGGGGAACACTGAAGCTTTCTTT. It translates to CASSYTPRGNTEAFF.

CDR3 protein: CASSFKLTYEQYF. CDR3 nucleotide sequence: TGTGCCAGCAGTTTCAAGCTAACCTACGAGCAGTACTTC. The genes are TRBV12-3 or TRBV12-4 and TRBJ2-7, with D unresolved. The V end lost 3 bases, the J end lost 2 bases, and 8 bases lay between the germline ends. This CDR3 is built from 13 residues.

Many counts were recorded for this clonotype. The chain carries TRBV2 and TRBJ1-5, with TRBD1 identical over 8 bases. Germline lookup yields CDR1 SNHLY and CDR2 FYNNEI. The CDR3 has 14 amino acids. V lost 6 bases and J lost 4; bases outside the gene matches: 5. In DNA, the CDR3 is TGTGCCAGCAGAGACGGACAGGGTAATCAGCCCCAGCATTTT. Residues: CASRDGQGNQPQHF.